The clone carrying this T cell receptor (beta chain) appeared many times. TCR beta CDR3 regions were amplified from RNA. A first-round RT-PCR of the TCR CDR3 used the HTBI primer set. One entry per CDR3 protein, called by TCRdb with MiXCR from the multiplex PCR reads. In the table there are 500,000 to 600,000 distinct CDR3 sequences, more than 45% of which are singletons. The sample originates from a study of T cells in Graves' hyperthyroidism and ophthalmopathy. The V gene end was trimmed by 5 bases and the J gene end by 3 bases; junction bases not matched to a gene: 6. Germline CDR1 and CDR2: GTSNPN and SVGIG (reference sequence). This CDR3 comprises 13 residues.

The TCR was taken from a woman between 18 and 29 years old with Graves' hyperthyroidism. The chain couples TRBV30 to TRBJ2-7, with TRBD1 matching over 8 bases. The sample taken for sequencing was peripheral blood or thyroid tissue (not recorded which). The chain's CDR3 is CAWEIQGDYEQYF. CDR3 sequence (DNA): TGTGCCTGGGAAATACAGGGGGACTACGAGCAGTACTTC.